The rows below give T cell receptor beta chains drawn from one sample of a study of cytotoxic CD8 clonotypes in ibrutinib-treated CLL. Assay used: immunoSEQ multiplex PCR; TCRdb lists only in-frame clones, some missing. Among roughly 130,000 clones listed, 79% were seen once. Sequencing used PBMCs, obtained after 12 months of ibrutinib treatment. These receptor sequences come from a human donor with chronic lymphocytic leukemia. The CDR3 runs from the conserved cysteine through the conserved F or W. Fields, in order: D gene, clone size, J gene, V gene, CDR3 protein, CDR3 DNA. D genes are given only for firm matches. Where a row states a size, it is once, few, many or the class of an expanded clone; other rows omit it.

TRBD1,-,TRBJ1-2,TRBV5-1,CASSKGQGANYGYTF,TGCGCCAGCAGCAAAGGACAGGGGGCCAACTATGGCTACACCTTC
-,-,TRBJ2-7,TRBV2,CASSRFSYEQYF,TGTGCCAGCAGTCGATTCTCCTACGAGCAGTACTTC
-,-,TRBJ2-1,TRBV9,CASSLTSKVEQFF,TGTGCCAGCAGCCTAACGTCGAAGGTTGAGCAGTTCTTC
-,-,TRBJ1-1,TRBV14,CASSLNPVPTEAFF,TGTGCCAGCAGTCTTAATCCCGTTCCGACTGAAGCTTTCTTT
-,-,TRBJ2-7,TRBV7-2,CASSLKGEREQYF,TGTGCCAGCAGCTTAAAAGGGGAGCGCGAGCAGTACTTC
-,-,TRBJ1-1,TRBV13,CASSPRMNTEAFF,TGTGCCAGCAGCCCTAGGATGAACACTGAAGCTTTCTTT
-,few,TRBJ2-7,TRBV18,CASSPRLYEQYF,TGTGCCAGCTCACCAAGGTTATACGAGCAGTACTTC
TRBD2,few,TRBJ2-5,TRBV7-6,CASSLGVPRGGQETQYF,TGTGCCAGCAGCTTAGGTGTTCCGAGGGGAGGGCAAGAGACCCAGTACTTC
TRBD1,-,TRBJ1-2,TRBV19,CASRRTGSSNYGYTF,TGTGCCAGTAGACGGACAGGGTCATCTAACTATGGCTACACCTTC
-,-,TRBJ2-3,TRBV6-5,CASRRADTQYF,TGTGCCAGCAGGAGAGCAGATACGCAGTATTTT
-,-,TRBJ1-1,TRBV5-1,CASSHDRFMNTEAFF,TGCGCCAGCAGCCACGACAGATTTATGAACACTGAAGCTTTCTTT
-,-,TRBJ2-3,TRBV12-5,CASGFNGADTQYF,TGTGCTAGTGGTTTTAACGGTGCAGATACGCAGTATTTT
TRBD2,-,TRBJ2-1,TRBV5-4,CASSPPGGLPTYNEQFF,TGTGCCAGCAGCCCCCCCGGGGGACTACCAACCTACAATGAGCAGTTCTTC
-,-,TRBJ2-7,TRBV6-5,CASSTGTKSSYEQYF,TGTGCCAGCAGTACAGGGACTAAAAGCTCCTACGAGCAGTACTTC
-,-,TRBJ2-7,TRBV30,CAWSVRGYEQYF,TGTGCCTGGAGTGTACGAGGATACGAGCAGTACTTC
-,-,TRBJ1-6,TRBV25-1,CASSVGIFNSPLHF,TGTGCCAGCAGCGTAGGAATATTTAATTCACCCCTCCACTTT
TRBD1,-,TRBJ1-5,TRBV7-9,CASSLTGGENQPQHF,TGTGCCAGCAGCTTGACAGGGGGTGAAAATCAGCCCCAGCATTTT
-,-,TRBJ2-7,TRBV5-1,CASSLAGTYEQYF,TGCGCCAGCAGCTTGGCAGGAACCTACGAGCAGTACTTC
TRBD2,few,TRBJ2-1,TRBV7-3,CASSLSGSNNEQFF,TGTGCCAGCAGCTTGAGCGGGAGTAACAATGAGCAGTTCTTC
TRBD1,-,TRBJ1-2,TRBV7-2,CASSAKTGYYGYTF,TGTGCCAGCAGCGCCAAGACAGGGTACTATGGCTACACCTTC
-,once,TRBJ2-7,TRBV10-3,CAIRNLGGSYEQYF,TGTGCCATCAGAAATCTCGGCGGTTCCTACGAGCAGTACTTC
-,-,TRBJ1-4,TRBV5-4,CASSSGPIPTNEKLFF,TGTGCCAGCAGCTCTGGCCCGATCCCAACTAATGAAAAACTGTTTTTT
-,-,TRBJ2-7,TRBV5-5,CASSLVQDYEQYF,TGTGCCAGCAGCTTGGTGCAGGACTACGAGCAGTACTTC
-,-,TRBJ2-1,TRBV7-6,CASSLEDPGGNEQFF,TGTGCCAGCAGCTTAGAGGACCCCGGTGGCAATGAGCAGTTCTTC
TRBD2,-,TRBJ2-7,TRBV10-3,CAISLGLADPYEQYF,TGTGCCATCAGCCTCGGACTAGCGGACCCCTACGAGCAGTACTTC
-,-,TRBJ2-7,TRBV7-5,CVRSYGLAGREQYF,TGTGTCAGAAGCTATGGACTAGCGGGACGGGAGCAGTACTTC
-,-,TRBJ2-2,TRBV7-2,CASSFSNTGELFF,TGTGCCAGCAGCTTCTCCAACACCGGGGAGCTGTTTTTT
-,-,TRBJ2-7,TRBV19,CASSIGGFLYEQYF,TGTGCCAGTAGTATAGGCGGGTTCCTTTACGAGCAGTACTTC
TRBD2,-,TRBJ2-1,TRBV2,CASSTKASGRENSYNEQFF,TGTGCCAGCAGCACCAAGGCTAGCGGGAGGGAAAACTCCTACAATGAGCAGTTCTTC
-,-,TRBJ2-3,TRBV28,CASSSLSERSTDTQYF,TGTGCCAGCAGTTCCCTTTCGGAGAGGAGCACAGATACGCAGTATTTT
TRBD2,-,TRBJ2-1,TRBV7-3,CASSQQREAYNEQFF,TGTGCCAGCAGCCAACAGCGGGAGGCCTACAATGAGCAGTTCTTC
-,-,TRBJ2-7,TRBV9,CASSTTGTDIHEQYF,TGTGCCAGCAGCACGACCGGGACGGACATACACGAGCAGTACTTC
TRBD1,-,TRBJ2-1,TRBV20-1,CSPGQGIEQFF,TGCAGTCCTGGACAGGGGATTGAGCAGTTCTTC
TRBD1,-,TRBJ2-1,TRBV6-1,CASSVMTGVGSYNEQFF,TGTGCCAGCAGTGTAATGACAGGGGTCGGATCCTACAATGAGCAGTTCTTC
TRBD1,-,TRBJ1-2,TRBV5-4,CASSLGSGDRGRFGYTF,TGTGCCAGCAGCTTGGGCTCGGGGGACAGGGGCCGTTTTGGCTACACCTTC
-,-,TRBJ1-2,TRBV14,CASSRGALDYGYTF,TGTGCCAGCAGCCGGGGGGCGTTAGACTATGGCTACACCTTC
-,-,TRBJ2-5,TRBV2,CASSEGLAWETQYF,TGTGCCAGCAGTGAAGGGCTGGCTTGGGAGACCCAGTACTTC
TRBD2,-,TRBJ2-7,TRBV27,CASRTSVYEQYF,TGTGCCAGCCGGACTAGCGTCTACGAGCAGTACTTC
TRBD1,-,TRBJ1-3,TRBV10-2,CASREWTGSGNTIYF,TGCGCCAGCAGGGAGTGGACAGGGTCCGGAAACACCATATATTTT
-,-,TRBJ2-5,TRBV7-9,CASSFGGVGETQYF,TGTGCCAGCAGCTTCGGAGGGGTTGGAGAGACCCAGTACTTC
-,-,TRBJ2-4,TRBV6-5,CASSYSLAKNIQYF,TGTGCCAGCAGTTACTCTCTAGCCAAAAACATTCAGTACTTC